These 30 T cell receptor beta chains originate from one sample sequenced in a study of T cell responses to AZD1222 COVID-19 vaccine. Using immunoSEQ multiplex PCR, the repertoire was profiled, and TCRdb retains in-frame clones only, with some absent. The sample yields 120,000 to 150,000 clones, 80% to 90% seen once. Sequenced material: peripheral blood, taken on day 0 of AZD1222 vaccination. These TCRs come from an adult in good health.

The gene calls are TRBV13 and TRBJ1-3; D is possibly TRBD1 (5 bases). The V end lost 0 bases, the J end lost 0 bases, and 6 bases lay between the germline ends. In germline, CDR1 is PRHDT, CDR2 FYEKMQ (reference sequence). This CDR3 contains 15 residues. CDR3 sequence reads: CASSLGGGSGNTIYF. In DNA form, the CDR3 reads TGTGCCAGCAGCTTAGGGGGGGGCTCTGGAAACACCATATATTTT.

The chain combines TRBV10-3 with TRBJ2-3, with a possible D match to TRBD2 (5 bases). Trimming shortened V by 6 bases and J by 4 bases, and 17 bases separated the two germline ends. Looked up from germline, CDR1 is ENHRY and CDR2 is SYGVKD. CDR3 length: 15 amino acids. CDR3 amino acids: CAIRPSSNGADTQYF. The CDR3 region has the DNA TGTGCCATCAGGCCCTCTAGCAACGGGGCAGATACGCAGTATTTT.

J is TRBJ2-5 and V is TRBV6-5; D gene ambiguous. CDR1 and CDR2 from the germline V gene are MNHEY and SVGAGI. V shed 4 bases and J shed 3 bases, with 9 bases lying between them. This CDR3 region has 13 residues. The CDR3 DNA reads TGTGCCAGCAGTTTATTGGGCGAAGAGACCCAGTACTTC. Amino acid sequence: CASSLLGEETQYF.

CDR3 loop: CASSLALWGGGELFF. The CDR3 nucleotides read TGTGCCAGCAGCTTAGCGTTGTGGGGAGGCGGGGAGCTGTTTTTT. The chain combines TRBV7-2 with TRBJ2-2; a weak D match, TRBD2 (6 bases). The V and J ends lost 0 bases and 7 bases respectively, with 12 bases between them. From germline, CDR1 is SGHTA and CDR2 FQGNSA. CDR3 length equals 15 residues.

The rearrangement uses TRBV30 and TRBJ2-7, with D perhaps TRBD2 (5 bases). V was cut by 0 bases and J by 7 bases, with 13 bases left in between. CDR1 is GTSNPN, CDR2 SVGIG, per germline (reference sequence). The CDR3 covers 13 residues. CDR3 coding DNA: TGTGCCTGGAGTGTAAGTGGATCGGGGGAGCAGTACTTC. Its protein is CAWSVSGSGEQYF.

The rearrangement joins TRBV29-1 to TRBJ2-7; either TRBD1 or TRBD2 may fit D (5 bases each). Between the trimmed V and J ends, which lost 8 bases and 3 bases, there was a span of 17 bases. The CDR3 consists of 13 residues. Germline CDR1 SQVTM, CDR2 ANQGSEA. CDR3 loop: CSTLRGENYEQYF. The CDR3 region has the DNA TGCAGCACCCTCCGGGGCGAGAACTACGAGCAGTACTTC.

The rearrangement links TRBV14 to TRBJ2-7; D call uncertain. The ends were cut back, 1 base at V and 2 bases at J, with 12 bases in the middle. CDR1 and CDR2 from the germline V gene are SGHDN and FVKESK. The CDR3 is made up of 15 amino acids. In nucleotides, the CDR3 is TGTGCCAGCAGCCAAGTCGGCCAGGCTACCTACGAGCAGTACTTC. It translates to CASSQVGQATYEQYF.

The chain recombines TRBV4-1 with TRBJ1-6; a weak D match, TRBD1 (5 bases). Trimming stripped 0 bases from V and 7 bases from J, with 13 bases between. The CDR3 contains 16 residues. Germline CDR1 and CDR2: MGHRA and YSYEKL. Here the CDR3 reads CASSQDSDRGNSPLHF. The CDR3 coding sequence is TGCGCCAGCAGCCAAGACTCCGACAGAGGCAATTCACCCCTCCACTTT.

The rearrangement links TRBV28 to TRBJ2-7; 7 nucleotides align to TRBD1. Trimming at V came to 7 bases and at J to 0 bases, leaving 9 bases not matched to a gene. Germline V gene lookup returns CDR1 MDHEN and CDR2 SYDVKM. The CDR3 is 15 residues long. The CDR3, as DNA: TGTGCCAGCATATCGGGACAGTATGGCTCCTACGAGCAGTACTTC. Translation gives CASISGQYGSYEQYF.

This clone was seen only a few times. This chain's CDR3 is CASSGGGITYEQYF. CDR3 bases: TGTGCCAGCAGCGGGGGAGGAATCACCTACGAGCAGTACTTC. The chain joins TRBV7-2 to TRBJ2-7, with D tentatively TRBD2 (6 bases). Trimming removed 5 bases from V and 2 bases from J, with 13 bases in between. The CDR3 runs 14 residues. Germline CDR1 reads SGHTA; CDR2 reads FQGNSA.

V gene TRBV20-1 combines with J gene TRBJ2-1; D gene uncertain. This CDR3 comprises 16 residues. Germline lookup yields CDR1 DFQATT and CDR2 SNEGSKA (reference sequence). Trimming left V 3 bases short and J 5 bases short, with 20 bases between. The CDR3 reads CSASPVTGPLNNEQFF. The DNA of the CDR3 is TGCAGTGCTAGTCCGGTAACCGGGCCGCTGAACAATGAGCAGTTCTTC.

This clone was recorded only once. The chain uses TRBV5-7 and TRBJ1-1; D not resolved. TRBV5-7 is flagged as an ORF with uncertain function. Trimming removed 5 bases at V and 5 bases at J, with 10 bases between. There are 12 residues in the CDR3. This CDR3 is CASSSPRTEAFF. The CDR3 DNA follows: TGTGCCAGCAGTTCACCCCGTACTGAAGCTTTCTTT.

This clone was observed a handful of times. The rearrangement uses TRBV7-3 and TRBJ2-3, with D perhaps TRBD2 (5 bases). The CDR3 is made up of 12 amino acids. V was shortened by 4 bases and J by 10 bases, with 12 bases between the two germline ends. CDR1 and CDR2 (germline): SGHTA, FQGTGA. CDR3: CASSSTNGAQYF. DNA for the CDR3: TGTGCCAGCAGCTCCACGAACGGGGCGCAGTATTTT.

This rearrangement joins TRBV6-9 to TRBJ2-1; 8 nucleotides align to TRBD2. The CDR3 length is 18 residues. Unmatched junction bases numbered 18, after V lost 6 bases and J lost 5 bases. CDR1 and CDR2 from the germline V gene are MNHGY and SVAAGI. The CDR3, as DNA: TGTGCCAGCAGCGGGAGGGCGTCGGGAGGGCCCGGGCACAATGAGCAGTTCTTC. Translating it yields CASSGRASGGPGHNEQFF.

V usage is TRBV5-1 and J usage is TRBJ2-5; 11 bases fit TRBD1. The length of the CDR3 is 15 residues. CDR1 SGHRS and CDR2 YFSETQ come from the germline V gene. V shed 4 bases, J shed 3 bases, and the junction held 5 bases outside the gene matches. The CDR3 here is CASSPSGQGEETQYF. CDR3 bases: TGCGCCAGCAGCCCTTCGGGACAGGGGGAAGAGACCCAGTACTTC.

This chain connects TRBV5-1 to TRBJ1-5; a weak D match, TRBD1 (5 bases). The germline V gene has CDR1 SGHRS and CDR2 YFSETQ. The CDR3 is made up of 15 amino acids. Trimming removed 0 bases at V and 3 bases at J, with 10 bases between. CDR3 bases: TGCGCCAGCAGCTTGGAAGGACAAATCAATCAGCCCCAGCATTTT. It yields the protein CASSLEGQINQPQHF.

This chain uses TRBV7-8 with TRBJ2-7, with D hard to call. CDR1 SGHVS and CDR2 FQNEAQ come from the germline V gene. Trimming left V 5 bases short and J 3 bases short, with 14 bases between. The CDR3 is 14 amino acids. In nucleotides, the CDR3 is TGTGCCAGCAGCCCTAACGGGCAGCGCTACGAGCAGTACTTC. Its protein is CASSPNGQRYEQYF.

The V gene is TRBV9, the J gene TRBJ2-7, with D hard to call. The V gene's germline CDR1 is SGDLS and CDR2 YYNGEE. Deletions cut 2 bases from V and 0 bases from J, with 9 bases between. This CDR3 is 14 amino acids long. Here the CDR3 DNA reads TGTGCCAGCAGCGTGACGGTGACCTCCTACGAGCAGTACTTC. Translated, it gives CASSVTVTSYEQYF.

The genes are TRBV5-5 and TRBJ1-2, with TRBD1 identical over 8 bases. The germline V gene encodes CDR1 SGHKS and CDR2 YYEKEE (reference sequence). This CDR3 is built from 13 residues. V shed 4 bases, J shed 3 bases, and the junction held 2 bases outside the gene matches. The CDR3 loop is CASSVQGDYGYTF. The CDR3 DNA reads TGTGCCAGCAGCGTACAGGGGGACTATGGCTACACCTTC.

The J gene is TRBJ2-5, the V gene TRBV7-2; 15 bases align to TRBD2. V was pared by 1 base and J by 4 bases, with 7 bases of the junction left unmatched. The CDR3 covers 18 residues. Germline-derived CDR1 and CDR2 are SGHTA and FQGNSA. The CDR3 DNA reads as TGTGCCAGCAGCTTAGAAGCTGGACTAGCGGGAGGGAGAGAGACCCAGTACTTC. Translating it yields CASSLEAGLAGGRETQYF.

The CDR3 spells CASTKHYEQYF. The CDR3 nucleotides are TGTGCCAGCACTAAACACTACGAGCAGTACTTC. V is TRBV25-1 and J is TRBJ2-7; D gene ambiguous. CDR3 size: 11 residues. V was shortened by 7 bases and J by 3 bases, with 7 bases between the two germline ends. In germline, CDR1 is MGHDK, CDR2 SYGVNS.

The table lists this clone with a count of one. The genes are TRBV15 and TRBJ1-1; D not certain. Germline CDR1 and CDR2: LNHNV and YYDKDF (reference sequence). Deletions cut 0 bases from V and 1 base from J, with 21 bases between. This CDR3 has 19 residues. The CDR3 nucleotides read TGTGCCACCAGCAGAGAGGCCTTGGCCCTAGTTGGCCCGAACACTGAAGCTTTCTTT. This encodes CATSREALALVGPNTEAFF.

A single count supports this clone. J is TRBJ1-5 and V is TRBV28, with 7 bases lining up with TRBD1. Germline CDR1 reads MDHEN; CDR2 reads SYDVKM. V dropped 5 bases and J dropped 5; count of bases not matched to a gene: 6. CDR3 size: 14 residues. The CDR3 reads CASSLDRADQPQHF. The CDR3 DNA reads TGTGCCAGCAGTCTTGACAGGGCCGATCAGCCCCAGCATTTT.

The V and J genes are TRBV18 and TRBJ1-1; 8 nucleotides line up with TRBD1. V shed 1 base, J shed 6 bases, and the junction held 4 bases outside the gene matches. The CDR3 runs 14 residues. Germline V lookup: CDR1 KGHSH, CDR2 LQKENI. CDR3 nucleotides: TGTGCCAGCTCACCACTACAGGGGGTCGCTGAAGCTTTCTTT. As protein: CASSPLQGVAEAFF.

This chain connects TRBV7-3 to TRBJ1-1; the D gene is possibly TRBD1 (5 bases). The CDR3 covers 15 residues. Between the trimmed V and J ends, which lost 2 bases and 7 bases, there was a span of 17 bases. Germline lookup yields CDR1 SGHTA and CDR2 FQGTGA. The CDR3 bases are TGTGCCAGCAGCTTATTCGGGACCGGAGAGGATGAAGCTTTCTTT. Protein product: CASSLFGTGEDEAFF.

This rearrangement joins TRBV15 to TRBJ2-2; 11 positions match TRBD2. J gave up 5 bases and V 0 bases, and 5 bases lay outside the gene matches. Germline loops: CDR1 LNHNV, CDR2 YYDKDF (reference sequence). The CDR3 extends over 17 amino acids. The CDR3 loop is CATSRDLVAGGTGELFF. CDR3 in DNA: TGTGCCACCAGCAGAGATCTAGTAGCGGGAGGGACCGGGGAGCTGTTTTTT.

V is TRBV11-2 and J is TRBJ2-7; 9 nucleotides align to TRBD2. Trimming took 4 bases from V and 1 from J; bases not matched to a gene: 5. This CDR3 spans 15 amino acids. CDR1 and CDR2 from the germline V gene are SGHAT and FQNNGV. CDR3 protein: CASSSPTSGSYEQYF. CDR3 sequence (DNA): TGTGCCAGCAGCTCCCCGACTAGCGGATCCTACGAGCAGTACTTC.

The chain carries TRBV7-9 and TRBJ1-1, with unresolved D. CDR1 is SEHNR, CDR2 FQNEAQ, per germline (reference sequence). V lost 5 bases, J lost 3 bases, and 13 bases lay in between. The CDR3 runs 14 residues. The CDR3 nucleotides read TGTGCCAGCAGCCGCCCTGGGTTCGACACTGAAGCTTTCTTT. It translates to CASSRPGFDTEAFF.

With regard to this clone: The sample contains more than one DNA sequence encoding this CDR3. The gene calls are TRBV6-5 and TRBJ2-7; weak D call: TRBD2 (6 bases). Trimming pared 5 bases from V and 0 bases from J, leaving 11 bases between. The CDR3 contains 14 residues. CDR1 and CDR2 (germline): MNHEY, SVGAGI. CDR3 DNA sequence: TGTGCCAGCAGTCCGGGACTTAGCTCCTACGAGCAGTACTTC. It is translated as CASSPGLSSYEQYF.

The chain couples TRBV4-1 to TRBJ2-7; perhaps TRBD1 as D (6 bases). V lost 4 bases, J lost 4 bases, and 17 bases lay in between. From germline, CDR1 is MGHRA and CDR2 YSYEKL. The CDR3 length is 15 residues. The CDR3 sequence: CASSPMDVQGYEQYF. CDR3 nucleotide sequence: TGCGCCAGCAGCCCAATGGACGTCCAGGGGTACGAGCAGTACTTC.